This T cell receptor (beta chain) was retrieved from a study of cytomegalovirus exposure and HLA in healthy donors. Notes on the study in general: That first-cohort TCR clusters tended to co-occur in the roughly 130 validation repertoires was found in a later analysis.

With regard to this clone: Its specificity is not known.

TCRdb's copy holds only in-frame clones and misses some; the assay was immunoSEQ multiplex PCR. Here the sample spans over 65,000 clones, less than 95% being singletons. The sequence came from a woman aged 18-29 years in good health and CMV-seropositive. Sequencing was performed on PBMCs.

The CDR3 is CASSLEGVREKLFF. CDR3 in DNA: TGCGCCAGCAGCTTGGAAGGGGTGCGTGAAAAACTGTTTTTT. J is TRBJ1-4 and V is TRBV5-1; weak D call: TRBD1 (5 bases). Germline V CDR1 and CDR2: SGHRS, YFSETQ. The germline V and J ends were trimmed by 0 bases and 7 bases, with 10 bases remaining between them. The CDR3 extends over 14 amino acids.